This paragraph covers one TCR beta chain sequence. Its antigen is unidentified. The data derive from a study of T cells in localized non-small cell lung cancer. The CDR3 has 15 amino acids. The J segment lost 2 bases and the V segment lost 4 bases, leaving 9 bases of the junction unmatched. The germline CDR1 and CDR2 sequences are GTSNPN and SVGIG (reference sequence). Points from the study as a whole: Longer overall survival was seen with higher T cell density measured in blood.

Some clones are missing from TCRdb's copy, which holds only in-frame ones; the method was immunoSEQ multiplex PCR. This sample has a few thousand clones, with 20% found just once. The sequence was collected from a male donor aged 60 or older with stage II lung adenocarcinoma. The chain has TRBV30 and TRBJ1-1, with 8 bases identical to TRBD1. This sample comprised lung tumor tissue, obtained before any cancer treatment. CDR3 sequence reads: CAWKPMTGANTEAFF. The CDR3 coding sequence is TGTGCCTGGAAACCAATGACAGGGGCTAACACTGAAGCTTTCTTT.